This TCR beta chain was sequenced for a study of blood T cell repertoires in COVID-19 (dated by TCRdb to about 2020). About the full investigation: The collaborator samples originated in the United States, Italy and Spain and spanned the acute and convalescent phases of COVID-19. The material from the prospective study consisted of cDNA or gDNA derived from T cells, B-cell-depleted T cells, or PBMCs. The repertoires were made available in a free public database intended to serve as a resource for research on the immune response to SARS-CoV-2. Nearly every sample came with metadata listing a de-identified subject ID, COVID-19 status, age in years and sex. Deeply sampled blood TCRbeta repertoires from subjects exposed to, actively infected with, or recovered from COVID-19 were included in the dataset. Samples came from the ongoing ImmuneRACE study (first 160 participants) plus 1,254 subjects from 6 global collaborators. Where available, HLA class I and class II types were taken from metadata supplied by the sample provider and were not determined by assay-based typing. Results the study describes overall, beyond this receptor: The amount of clinical and demographic metadata varied by source and participant and was provided uncurated.

The immunoSEQ Assay, a bias-controlled multiplex PCR, was used to amplify TCRbeta CDR3 regions from genomic DNA. Under the source paper's analysis protocol: Nucleated cell counts per sample were estimated from amplification of reference gene primers within the assay. To quantify the absolute abundance of each unique TCRbeta CDR3 rearrangement, sequence reads were collapsed and filtered. For each sample, productive Simpson clonality was calculated by taking the square root of Simpson's diversity index across productive rearrangements. This is the immuneACCESS table as TCRdb keeps it, with only in-frame sequences that have V and J called. A part of the clones is gone; compared with another copy, unresolved V genes explain less than half, and the rest is unexplained. The V and J calls and clone size come from that table; D and trimming were worked out from the DNA. Present in this sample are tens of thousands of clones, around 81% of which were seen just once. The ten largest make up approximately 14% of the sample.

The collaborating institutions used their own protocols to collect whole blood in K2EDTA tubes. For TCRbeta analysis, collaborator samples were shipped as frozen whole blood, as isolated PBMCs, or as DNA extracted from either sample type. V and J are truncated by 3 bases and 6 bases respectively, leaving an intervening sequence of 11 bases. According to the germline V gene, CDR1 reads SGHNT and CDR2 reads YENEEA. Including the terminal cysteine and phenylalanine, the CDR3 comprises 13 residues. Here the CDR3 DNA is all that survives: 39 bases in frame from base 1. Concerning this clone: The antigen this receptor binds is unknown. Per-base qualities were not stored, and no clone one base away is much larger.

The rearranged segments are TRBV11-3 and TRBJ1-1; TRBD1 is perhaps the D gene, given 6 matching bases. Sequenced input: peripheral blood. This receptor was identified in a human donor in a cohort sampled during active COVID-19. The DNA sequence reads TGTGCCAGCAGCTTCTTCAGGGGTGCTGAAGCTTTCTTT. This codes for CASSFFRGAEAFF.